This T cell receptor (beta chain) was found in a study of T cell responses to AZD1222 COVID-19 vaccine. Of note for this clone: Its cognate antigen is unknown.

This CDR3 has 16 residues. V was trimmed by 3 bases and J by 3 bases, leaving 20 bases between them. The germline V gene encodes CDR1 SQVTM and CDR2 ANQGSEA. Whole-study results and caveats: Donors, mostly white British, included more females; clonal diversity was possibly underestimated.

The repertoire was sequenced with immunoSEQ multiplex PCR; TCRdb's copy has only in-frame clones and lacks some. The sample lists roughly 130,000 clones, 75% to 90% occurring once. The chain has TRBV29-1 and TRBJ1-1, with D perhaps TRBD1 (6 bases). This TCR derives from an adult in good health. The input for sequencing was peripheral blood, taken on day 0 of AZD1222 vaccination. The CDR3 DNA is TGCAGCGTTGAGGCTCTTAGGGGGATTTGGGACACTGAAGCTTTCTTT. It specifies CSVEALRGIWDTEAFF.